The 14 T cell receptor beta chains below were found in one sample sequenced in a study of blood T cells in healthy people across ages. Together with a sample-barcoded 5' primer, a J-beta primer mix was included in a second PCR lasting about 7 to 11 cycles. From the 5' RACE reads, TCRdb called clonotypes with MiXCR, one entry per CDR3 protein. This sample has under 2 million distinct CDR3 sequences, with about 31% found just once. The sequenced sample consisted of blood. The receptors shown here come from a woman aged 30 to 39 in good health.

The V gene is TRBV20-1, the J gene TRBJ1-6; D uncertain. V gave up 3 bases and J gave up 8 bases, with 11 bases separating them. The CDR3 spans 13 residues. Germline V lookup: CDR1 DFQATT, CDR2 SNEGSKA (reference sequence). The CDR3 DNA reads as TGCAGTGCTAGCGGATTAACTCATTCACCCCTCCACTTT. Encoded protein: CSASGLTHSPLHF.

Remarks on this clonotype: A much larger clone sits a single nucleotide away, making a read error possible. Since the CDR3 does not end with the conserved phenylalanine or tryptophan, this likely comes from a read error. This chain links TRBV6-5 with TRBJ1-4; no firm D call. The CDR3 covers 13 residues. The germline V and J ends were trimmed by 0 bases and 5 bases, with 4 bases remaining between them. The germline gives CDR1 MNHEY, CDR2 SVGAGI. This chain's CDR3 is CASSYSLNEKLFV. DNA for the CDR3: TGTGCCAGCAGTTACTCCTTGAATGAAAAACTGTTTGTT.

This clonotype has just a few counts. This chain uses TRBV30 with TRBJ2-7, with 7 nucleotides matching TRBD1. Germline lookup yields CDR1 GTSNPN and CDR2 SVGIG (reference sequence). Unmatched junction bases numbered 3, after V lost 5 bases and J lost 2 bases. This CDR3 has 12 amino acids. This CDR3 reads CAWGDRTYEQYF. As DNA, the CDR3 is TGTGCCTGGGGGGACAGAACCTACGAGCAGTACTTC.

The chain combines TRBV20-1 with TRBJ1-3; TRBD1 might be the D (6 bases). The CDR3 covers 14 residues. Trimming removed 0 bases at V and 2 bases at J, with 8 bases between. Germline V gene sequence: CDR1 DFQATT, CDR2 SNEGSKA (reference sequence). CDR3 in DNA: TGCAGTGCTAGAGATGGGGGCCCTGGAAACACCATATATTTT. Translation: CSARDGGPGNTIYF.

In its sample, this clonotype was seen a few times. The rearrangement uses TRBV13 and TRBJ2-1; 14 bases line up with TRBD2. The CDR3 is 17 amino acids. CDR1 and CDR2 (germline): PRHDT, FYEKMQ (reference sequence). J was trimmed by 6 bases and V by 4 bases; bases with no gene match: 8. CDR3 residues: CASSYTTSGRAGNEQFF. As DNA, the CDR3 is TGTGCCAGCAGCTATACGACTAGCGGGAGGGCCGGCAATGAGCAGTTCTTC.

The chain couples TRBV29-1 to TRBJ1-2; the match to TRBD1 covers 7 bases. From germline, CDR1 is SQVTM and CDR2 ANQGSEA. V shed 1 base and J 8 bases; nucleotides not matched to a gene: 4. The CDR3 is made up of 12 amino acids. The CDR3 is CSVEGRRGGYTF. CDR3 sequence (DNA): TGCAGCGTTGAAGGCCGCAGGGGGGGCTACACCTTC.

As for this clonotype: Germline is not matched at one junction end, which may reflect a read error. This chain uses TRBV7-2 with TRBJ1-2; D may be TRBD1 (5 bases). The CDR3 has 14 amino acids. Germline CDR1 is SGHTA and CDR2 is FQGNSA. In DNA form, the CDR3 reads TGTGCCAGCAGCTTACGGGGCCGGGTCTATGGCTGCACCTTC. Translated, it gives CASSLRGRVYGCTF.

J is TRBJ2-1 and V is TRBV18, with 10 nucleotides matching TRBD2. This CDR3 contains 16 residues. Germline CDR1 reads KGHSH; CDR2 reads LQKENI. V was pared by 2 bases and J by 5 bases, with 6 bases of the junction left unmatched. CDR3 residues: CASSPGVAGGHNEQFF. In DNA, the CDR3 is TGTGCCAGCTCACCAGGGGTAGCGGGAGGCCACAATGAGCAGTTCTTC.

The V gene is TRBV5-1, the J gene TRBJ2-6; TRBD1 matches 7 bases. V lost 0 bases and J lost 2; bases outside the gene matches: 2. Germline CDR1 reads SGHRS; CDR2 reads YFSETQ. The CDR3 length is 16 residues. CDR3: CASSLVGGTGANVLTF. The CDR3 region has the DNA TGCGCCAGCAGCTTGGTAGGGGGCACTGGGGCCAACGTCCTGACTTTC.

The genes are TRBV28 and TRBJ1-1, with 7 nucleotides matching TRBD1. CDR3 length: 20 residues. Germline trimming cut 1 base from V and 2 bases from J; bases unmatched to any gene: 19. From germline, CDR1 is MDHEN and CDR2 SYDVKM. The CDR3: CASSLYYGRQGGGENTEAFF. DNA for the CDR3: TGTGCCAGCAGTTTATATTACGGACGACAGGGAGGTGGGGAAAACACTGAAGCTTTCTTT.

The chain joins TRBV4-1 to TRBJ2-2, with TRBD1 identical over 8 bases. Germline assignment: CDR1 MGHRA and CDR2 YSYEKL. Germline trimming cut 2 bases from V and 6 bases from J; bases unmatched to any gene: 5. The CDR3 sequence is 15 residues long. The CDR3 loop reads CASSQPWTGSGELFF. In DNA form, the CDR3 reads TGCGCCAGCAGCCAACCTTGGACAGGGTCCGGGGAGCTGTTTTTT.

The chain has TRBV28 and TRBJ2-3; D is uncertain. The CDR3 is made up of 15 amino acids. Trimming took off 6 bases at V and 4 bases at J, with 17 bases between the two ends. The germline gives CDR1 MDHEN, CDR2 SYDVKM. CDR3 nucleotides: TGTGCCAGCAGAACCACGCGCGAGACCCCAGATACGCAGTATTTT. Residues: CASRTTRETPDTQYF.

This chain uses TRBV5-1 with TRBJ2-7; a weak D match, TRBD1 (6 bases). Germline loops: CDR1 SGHRS, CDR2 YFSETQ. The CDR3 covers 16 residues. Trimming shortened V by 4 bases and J by 0 bases, and 17 bases separated the two germline ends. CDR3 region: CASSVILGASSYEQYF. The CDR3 DNA follows: TGCGCCAGCAGCGTCATACTGGGGGCGAGCTCCTACGAGCAGTACTTC.

The chain joins TRBV11-2 to TRBJ2-7; 11 bases map to TRBD2. Germline lookup yields CDR1 SGHAT and CDR2 FQNNGV. The CDR3 runs 16 residues. V lost 1 base to trimming and J lost 7 bases; unmatched junction nucleotides: 9. The DNA of the CDR3 is TGTGCCAGCAGCTTAGGACTAGCGGGGCCCCGGGAGGAGCAGTACTTC. Its translation is CASSLGLAGPREEQYF.